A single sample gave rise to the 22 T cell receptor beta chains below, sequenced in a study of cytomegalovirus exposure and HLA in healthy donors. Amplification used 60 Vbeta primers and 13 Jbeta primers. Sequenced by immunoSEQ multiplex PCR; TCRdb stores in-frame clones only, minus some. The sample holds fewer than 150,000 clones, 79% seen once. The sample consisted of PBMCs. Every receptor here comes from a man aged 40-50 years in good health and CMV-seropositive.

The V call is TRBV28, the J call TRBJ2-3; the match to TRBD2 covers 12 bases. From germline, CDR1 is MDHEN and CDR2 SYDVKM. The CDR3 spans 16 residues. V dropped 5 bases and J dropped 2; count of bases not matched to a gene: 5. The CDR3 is CASSRLAGVNTDTQYF. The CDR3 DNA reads TGTGCCAGCAGTCGACTAGCGGGGGTAAACACAGATACGCAGTATTTT.

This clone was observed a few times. The DNA for the CDR3 is TGCGCCAGGGACATTGGGACAGGGAAGAATCAGCCCCAGCATTTT. The encoded protein is CARDIGTGKNQPQHF. The genes are TRBV5-1 and TRBJ1-5; 9 bases map to TRBD1. Germline V gene data show CDR1 as SGHRS and CDR2 as YFSETQ. There are 15 residues in the CDR3. Trimming cost V 8 bases and J 4 bases; bases outside gene matches: 10.

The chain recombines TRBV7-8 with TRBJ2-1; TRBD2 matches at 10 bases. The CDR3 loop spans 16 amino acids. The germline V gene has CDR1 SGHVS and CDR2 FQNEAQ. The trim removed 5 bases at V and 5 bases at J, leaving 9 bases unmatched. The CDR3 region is CASSPIAGGRHNEQFF. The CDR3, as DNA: TGTGCCAGCAGCCCCATAGCGGGAGGTCGACACAATGAGCAGTTCTTC.

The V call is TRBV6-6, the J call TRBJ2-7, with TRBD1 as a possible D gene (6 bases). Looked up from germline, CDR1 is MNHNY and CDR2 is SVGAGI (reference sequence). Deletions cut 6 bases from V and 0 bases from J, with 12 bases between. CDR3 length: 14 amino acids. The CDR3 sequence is CASRYTGSSYEQYF. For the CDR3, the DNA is TGTGCCAGCAGGTATACAGGGAGCTCCTACGAGCAGTACTTC.

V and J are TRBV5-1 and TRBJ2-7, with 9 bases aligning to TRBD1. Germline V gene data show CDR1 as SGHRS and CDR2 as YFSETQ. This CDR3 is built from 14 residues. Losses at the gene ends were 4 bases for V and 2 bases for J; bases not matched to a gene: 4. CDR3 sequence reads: CASSTGTGPYEQYF. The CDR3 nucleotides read TGCGCCAGCAGCACCGGGACAGGGCCCTACGAGCAGTACTTC.

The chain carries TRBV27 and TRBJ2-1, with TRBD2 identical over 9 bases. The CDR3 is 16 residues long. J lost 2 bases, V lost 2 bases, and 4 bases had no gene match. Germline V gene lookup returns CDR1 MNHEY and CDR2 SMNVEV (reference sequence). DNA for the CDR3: TGTGCCAGCAGTTTAACAGCGGGAGGCACCTACAATGAGCAGTTCTTC. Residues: CASSLTAGGTYNEQFF.

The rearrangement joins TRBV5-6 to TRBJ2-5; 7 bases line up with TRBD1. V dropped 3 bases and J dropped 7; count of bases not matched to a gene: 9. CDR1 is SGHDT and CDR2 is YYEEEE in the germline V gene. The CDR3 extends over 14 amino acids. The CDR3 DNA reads TGTGCCAGCAGCTCATATACAGGGGAAGCGACCCAGTACTTC. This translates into CASSSYTGEATQYF.

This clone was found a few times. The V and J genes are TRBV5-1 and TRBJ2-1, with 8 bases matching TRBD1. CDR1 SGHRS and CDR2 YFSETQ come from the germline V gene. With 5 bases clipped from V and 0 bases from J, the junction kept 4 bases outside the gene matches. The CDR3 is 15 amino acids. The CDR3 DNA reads TGCGCCAGCAGTCCCGGGACAGGCTCCTACAATGAGCAGTTCTTC. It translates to CASSPGTGSYNEQFF.

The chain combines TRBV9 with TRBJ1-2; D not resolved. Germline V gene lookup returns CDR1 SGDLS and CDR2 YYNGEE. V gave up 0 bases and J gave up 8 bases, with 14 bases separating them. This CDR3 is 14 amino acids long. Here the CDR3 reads CASSVGGPAGGYTF. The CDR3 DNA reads TGTGCCAGCAGCGTAGGCGGGCCCGCGGGAGGCTACACCTTC.

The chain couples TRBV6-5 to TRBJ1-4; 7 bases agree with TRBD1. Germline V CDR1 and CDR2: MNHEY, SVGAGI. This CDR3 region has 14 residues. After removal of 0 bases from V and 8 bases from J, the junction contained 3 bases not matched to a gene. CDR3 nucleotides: TGTGCCAGCAGTTACTCAGGGGGCGGCGAAAAACTGTTTTTT. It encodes CASSYSGGGEKLFF.

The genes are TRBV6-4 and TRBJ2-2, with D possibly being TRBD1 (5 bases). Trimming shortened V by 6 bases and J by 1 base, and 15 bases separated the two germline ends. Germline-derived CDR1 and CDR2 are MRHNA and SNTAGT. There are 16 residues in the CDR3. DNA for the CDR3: TGTGCCAGCAGCCGACTTCGCGGACAGAACACCGGGGAGCTGTTTTTT. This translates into CASSRLRGQNTGELFF.

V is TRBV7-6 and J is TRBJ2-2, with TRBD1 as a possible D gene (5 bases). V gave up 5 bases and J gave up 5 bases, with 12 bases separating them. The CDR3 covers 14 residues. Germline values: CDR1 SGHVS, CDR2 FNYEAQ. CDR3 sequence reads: CASSPLRETGELFF. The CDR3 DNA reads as TGTGCCAGCAGCCCTCTCAGGGAAACCGGGGAGCTGTTTTTT. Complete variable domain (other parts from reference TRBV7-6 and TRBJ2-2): GAGVSQSPRYKVTKRGQDVALRCDPISGHVSLYWYRQALGQGPEFLTYFNYEAQQDKSGLPNDRFSAERPEGSISTLTIQRTEQRDSAMYRCASSPLRETGELFFGEGSRLTVL.

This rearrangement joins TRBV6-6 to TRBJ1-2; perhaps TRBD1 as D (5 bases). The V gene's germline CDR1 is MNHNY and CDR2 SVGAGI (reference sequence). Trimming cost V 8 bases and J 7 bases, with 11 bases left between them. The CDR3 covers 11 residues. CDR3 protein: CASDDSGGYTF. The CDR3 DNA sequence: TGTGCCAGCGATGACAGTGGTGGCTACACCTTC.

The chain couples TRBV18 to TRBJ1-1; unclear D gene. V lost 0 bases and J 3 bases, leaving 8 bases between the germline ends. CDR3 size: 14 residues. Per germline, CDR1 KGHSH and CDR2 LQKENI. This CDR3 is CASSPPTRHTEAFF. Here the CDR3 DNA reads TGTGCCAGCTCACCACCGACAAGGCACACTGAAGCTTTCTTT.

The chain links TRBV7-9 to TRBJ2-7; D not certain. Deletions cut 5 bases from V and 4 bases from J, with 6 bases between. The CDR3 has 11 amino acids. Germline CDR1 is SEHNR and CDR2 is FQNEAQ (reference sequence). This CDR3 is CASSAAYEQYF. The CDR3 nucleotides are TGTGCCAGCAGCGCCGCGTACGAGCAGTACTTC.

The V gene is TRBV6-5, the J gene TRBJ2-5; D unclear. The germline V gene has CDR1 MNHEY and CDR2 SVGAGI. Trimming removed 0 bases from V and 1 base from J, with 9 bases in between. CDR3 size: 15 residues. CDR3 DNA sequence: TGTGCCAGCAGTTACTCGCAGCGTGGCCAAGAGACCCAGTACTTC. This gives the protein CASSYSQRGQETQYF.

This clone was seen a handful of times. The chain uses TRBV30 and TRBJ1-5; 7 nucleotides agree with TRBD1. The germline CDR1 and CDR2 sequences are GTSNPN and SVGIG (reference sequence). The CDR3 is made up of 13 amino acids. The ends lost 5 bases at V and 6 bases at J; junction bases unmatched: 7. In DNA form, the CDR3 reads TGTGCCTGGGGGACAGCCTGGGGTCAGCCCCAGCATTTT. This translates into CAWGTAWGQPQHF. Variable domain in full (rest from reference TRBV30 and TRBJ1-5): SQTIHQWPATLVQPVGSPLSLECTVEGTSNPNLYWYRQAAGRGLQLLFYSVGIGQISSEVPQNLSASRPQDRQFILSSKKLLLSDSGFYLCAWGTAWGQPQHFGDGTRLSIL.

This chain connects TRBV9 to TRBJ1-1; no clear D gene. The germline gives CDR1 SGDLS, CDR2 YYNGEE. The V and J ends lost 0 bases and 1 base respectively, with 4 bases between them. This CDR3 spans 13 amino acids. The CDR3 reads CASSVARNTEAFF. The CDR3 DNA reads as TGTGCCAGCAGCGTAGCCCGGAACACTGAAGCTTTCTTT.

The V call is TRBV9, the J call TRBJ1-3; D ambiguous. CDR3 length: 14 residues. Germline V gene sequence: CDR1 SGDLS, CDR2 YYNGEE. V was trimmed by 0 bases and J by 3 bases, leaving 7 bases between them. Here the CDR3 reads CASSVEWSGNTIYF. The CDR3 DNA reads TGTGCCAGCAGCGTAGAATGGAGTGGAAACACCATATATTTT.

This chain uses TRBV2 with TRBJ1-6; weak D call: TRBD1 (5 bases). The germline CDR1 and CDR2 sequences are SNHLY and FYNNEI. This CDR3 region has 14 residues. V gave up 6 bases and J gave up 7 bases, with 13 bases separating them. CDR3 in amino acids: CASSVGRGNSPLHF. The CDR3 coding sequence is TGTGCCAGCAGCGTTGGACGGGGGAATTCACCCCTCCACTTT.

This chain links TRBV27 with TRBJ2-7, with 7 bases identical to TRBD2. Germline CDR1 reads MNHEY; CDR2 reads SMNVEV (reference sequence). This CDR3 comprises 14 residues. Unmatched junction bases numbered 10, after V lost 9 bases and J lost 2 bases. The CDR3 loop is CARNSGRPTYEQYF. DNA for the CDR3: TGTGCCAGGAATAGCGGGCGACCTACCTACGAGCAGTACTTC.

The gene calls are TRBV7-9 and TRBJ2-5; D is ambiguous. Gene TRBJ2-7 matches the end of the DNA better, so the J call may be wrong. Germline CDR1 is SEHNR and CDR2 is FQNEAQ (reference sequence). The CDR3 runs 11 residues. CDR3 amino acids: CASSLDPEQYF. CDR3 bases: TGTGCCAGCAGCTTAGATCCCGAGCAGTACTTC.